The clone carrying this T cell receptor beta chain was counted a single time. There are 14 residues in the CDR3. Germline lookup yields CDR1 KGHSH and CDR2 LQKENI. V lost 0 bases and J 4 bases, leaving 10 bases between the germline ends. This specimen comes from a study of T-cell memory formation after mild COVID-19. TCRdb reanalysed the 5' RACE reads using MiXCR and keeps one entry per CDR3 protein. This sample has 200,000 to 250,000 distinct CDR3 sequences, with 15% found just once. This TCR was recovered from an adult woman who had mild COVID-19 (a few samples of this study predate the infection). Cell type and time point are not known. The sequenced sample was PBMCs or a T cell subset sorted from them (not recorded which). The V and J genes are TRBV18 and TRBJ2-7, with D possibly being TRBD1 (6 bases). CDR3 DNA: TGTGCCAGCTCACCACCCTTAAGGGGGTACGAGCAGTACTTC. Amino acids: CASSPPLRGYEQYF.